The entry below gives a single TCR beta chain sequence along with its context. This record belongs to a study of technical replicates of blood from four donors. CDR1 and CDR2 (germline): MGHRA, YSYEKL. This CDR3 contains 16 residues. Trimming stripped 0 bases from V and 0 bases from J, with 9 bases between. The protocol was immunoSEQ multiplex PCR, while the TCRdb copy is restricted to in-frame clones and leaves out a portion. The sample has about 80,000 clones; 94% are singletons. This sequence was found in a human donor in good health. The source material was T cells isolated from PBMCs. The genes are TRBV4-1 and TRBJ2-1; D uncertain. The CDR3 sequence: CASSQDYPHSYNEQFF. CDR3 sequence (DNA): TGCGCCAGCAGCCAAGATTATCCACACTCCTACAATGAGCAGTTCTTC.